This T cell receptor beta chain was found in a study of blood T cell repertoires in COVID-19. The wider study: Sites across the United States, Italy and Spain contributed samples from acute and convalescent COVID-19. Nucleic acid was either cDNA or gDNA, and it came from T cells, B-cell-depleted T cells, or PBMCs.

Per the original data handling: Amplifying reference gene primers gave estimates of nucleated cell counts. Some clones are missing from TCRdb's copy, which holds only in-frame ones; the method was immunoSEQ multiplex PCR. The V and J calls and clone size are taken from that table; D and trimming were inferred from the DNA. Seen here are roughly 200,000 clones, 70% to 90% observed once, and the top ten hold roughly 10%. Enrolment of Seattle patients took place during active infection, and they were followed longitudinally. As to this clone: Other DNA sequences of this sample code for an identical CDR3.

This CDR3 spans 13 amino acids. Looked up from germline, CDR1 is SGHRS and CDR2 is YFSETQ. V lost 0 bases and J 4 bases, leaving 7 bases between the germline ends. This rearrangement joins TRBV5-1 to TRBJ1-1, with D perhaps TRBD1 (5 bases). The TCR originated in a woman aged 45 to 65 with COVID-19, enrolled during active disease. The source material was peripheral blood. The CDR3 sequence is CASSLDGGTEAFF. In nucleotides, the CDR3 is TGCGCCAGCAGCTTGGACGGGGGCACTGAAGCTTTCTTT.